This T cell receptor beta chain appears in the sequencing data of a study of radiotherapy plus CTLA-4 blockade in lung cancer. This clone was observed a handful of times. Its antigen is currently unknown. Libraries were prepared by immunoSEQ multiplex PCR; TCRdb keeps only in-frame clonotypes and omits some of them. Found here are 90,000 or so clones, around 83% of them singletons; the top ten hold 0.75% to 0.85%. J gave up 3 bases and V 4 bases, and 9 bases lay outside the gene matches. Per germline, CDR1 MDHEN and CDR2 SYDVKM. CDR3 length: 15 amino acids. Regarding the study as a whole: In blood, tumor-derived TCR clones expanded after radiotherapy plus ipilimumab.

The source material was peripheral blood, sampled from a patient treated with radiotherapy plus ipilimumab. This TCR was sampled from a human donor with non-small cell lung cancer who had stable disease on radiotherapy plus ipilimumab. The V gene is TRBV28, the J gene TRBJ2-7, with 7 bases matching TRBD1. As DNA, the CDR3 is TGTGCCAGCAGTTCCCTAGAACGACAGGGCTACGAGCAGTACTTC. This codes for CASSSLERQGYEQYF.